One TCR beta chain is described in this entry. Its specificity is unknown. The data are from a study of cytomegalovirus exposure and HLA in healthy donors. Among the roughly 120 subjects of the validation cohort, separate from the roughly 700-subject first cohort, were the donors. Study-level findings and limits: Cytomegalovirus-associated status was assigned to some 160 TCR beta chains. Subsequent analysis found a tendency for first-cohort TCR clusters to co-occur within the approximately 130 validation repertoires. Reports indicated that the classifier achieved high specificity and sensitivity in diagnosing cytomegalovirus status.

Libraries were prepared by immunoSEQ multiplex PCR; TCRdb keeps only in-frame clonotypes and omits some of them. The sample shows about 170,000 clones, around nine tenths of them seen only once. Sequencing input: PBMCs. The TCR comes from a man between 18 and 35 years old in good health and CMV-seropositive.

The DNA for the CDR3 is TGTGCCAGCAGCCAACAGTTCCGGGAGACCCAGTACTTC. Residues: CASSQQFRETQYF. The chain joins TRBV11-2 to TRBJ2-5; D uncertain. This CDR3 contains 13 residues. CDR1 and CDR2 (germline): SGHAT, FQNNGV. V gave up 5 bases and J gave up 5 bases, with 12 bases separating them.